The 16 T cell receptor beta chains listed next were all sequenced from one sample in a study of radiation and T cells in renal cell carcinoma. Profiled with immunoSEQ multiplex PCR; TCRdb holds only in-frame clones, not every one. The table has about 50,000 clones, roughly four fifths seen once. The time point was: baseline pretreatment blood. As to treatment: 15 Gy SBRT to primary tumor, nephrectomy 4 weeks later. Sequenced material: blood, taken from a patient whose treatment included radiotherapy and nephrectomy. These receptors all come from a woman in her 70s with renal cell carcinoma.

The chain combines TRBV10-3 with TRBJ2-5; TRBD1 is a possible D gene (6 bases). V lost 7 bases and J 2 bases, leaving 14 bases between the germline ends. CDR3 size: 14 residues. Germline CDR1 and CDR2: ENHRY and SYGVKD. The CDR3 DNA reads TGTGCCATCATTATCCGGACAGAACAAGAGACCCAGTACTTC. Translating gives CAIIIRTEQETQYF.

The gene calls are TRBV11-2 and TRBJ1-1; perhaps TRBD1 as D (6 bases). The CDR3 runs to 13 residues. V dropped 5 bases and J dropped 4 bases, with 11 bases sitting between them. Germline CDR1 is SGHAT and CDR2 is FQNNGV. This CDR3 is CASSPGQSTEAFF. As DNA, the CDR3 is TGTGCCAGCAGCCCCGGACAGTCCACTGAAGCTTTCTTT.

The chain recombines TRBV5-5 with TRBJ1-5; 9 nucleotides align to TRBD1. The CDR3 runs 16 residues. After removal of 4 bases from V and 0 bases from J, the junction contained 5 bases not matched to a gene. CDR1 is SGHKS, CDR2 YYEKEE, per germline (reference sequence). CDR3 loop: CASSSGQGHSNQPQHF. In DNA form, the CDR3 reads TGTGCCAGCAGCAGTGGACAGGGGCATAGCAATCAGCCCCAGCATTTT. The full variable domain, completed using reference TRBV5-5 and TRBJ1-5, is DAGVTQSPTHLIKTRGQQVTLRCSPISGHKSVSWYQQVLGQGPQFIFQYYEKEERGRGNFPDRFSARQFPNYSSELNVNALLLGDSALYLCASSSGQGHSNQPQHFGDGTRLSIL.

The chain combines TRBV7-8 with TRBJ1-2; perhaps TRBD1 as D (5 bases). The germline V and J ends were trimmed by 0 bases and 5 bases, with 13 bases remaining between them. CDR3 length equals 15 residues. The germline V gene encodes CDR1 SGHVS and CDR2 FQNEAQ. DNA of the CDR3: TGTGCCAGCAGCTTAGCGCCCCATGGGGGGTATGGCTACACCTTC. Translation: CASSLAPHGGYGYTF.

On this clone itself: The same CDR3 is also encoded by other DNA sequences in this sample. The gene calls are TRBV5-6 and TRBJ2-5; D not resolved. Between the trimmed V and J ends, which lost 1 base and 5 bases, there was a span of 9 bases. There are 13 residues in the CDR3. Germline V gene lookup returns CDR1 SGHDT and CDR2 YYEEEE. The CDR3, as DNA: TGTGCCAGCAGCTTGAGATCTGGGGAGACCCAGTACTTC. Translated: CASSLRSGETQYF. The full variable domain, its missing parts supplied by reference TRBV5-6 and TRBJ2-5, is DAGVTQSPTHLIKTRGQQVTLRCSPKSGHDTVSWYQQALGQGPQFIFQYYEEEERQRGNFPDRFSGHQFPNYSSELNVNALLLGDSALYLCASSLRSGETQYFGPGTRLLVL.

The gene calls are TRBV19 and TRBJ2-1, with TRBD2 matching 7 bases. Germline V CDR1 and CDR2: LNHDA, SQIVND (reference sequence). There are 14 residues in the CDR3. Trimming took 4 bases from V and 2 from J; bases not matched to a gene: 2. The CDR3 region is CASSKRGAYNEQFF. In DNA form, the CDR3 reads TGTGCCAGTAGTAAGCGGGGAGCCTACAATGAGCAGTTCTTC.

The chain combines TRBV6-5 with TRBJ1-3; 9 bases are shared with TRBD1. CDR3 length: 16 residues. V lost 6 bases, J lost 0 bases, and 6 bases stayed unmatched. Germline assignment: CDR1 MNHEY and CDR2 SVGAGI. This chain's CDR3 is CASRYRDRVSGNTIYF. The CDR3 nucleotides are TGTGCCAGCAGATACCGGGACAGGGTCTCTGGAAACACCATATATTTT.

V gene TRBV21-1 combines with J gene TRBJ1-2; the table's D call, TRBD1, has no DNA check behind it. TRBV21-1 is a listed pseudogene. This CDR3 has 12 residues. The CDR3 protein is CASSQRQGRYTF. The CDR3 DNA is TGTGCCAGCAGCCAAAGACAGGGGCGCTACACCTTC.

With respect to this clone: This same CDR3 is encoded by further DNA sequences in the sample. This chain joins TRBV30 and TRBJ2-3, with a tentative D call TRBD2 (5 bases). Germline CDR1 is GTSNPN and CDR2 is SVGIG (reference sequence). The CDR3 consists of 13 residues. The germline V and J ends were trimmed by 4 bases and 8 bases, with 16 bases remaining between them. The CDR3 is CAWNRAGVVTQYF. CDR3 bases: TGTGCCTGGAATCGGGCCGGGGTGGTTACGCAGTATTTT.

The genes are TRBV19 and TRBJ2-1; 7 bases match TRBD1. Germline V gene data show CDR1 as LNHDA and CDR2 as SQIVND (reference sequence). The CDR3 contains 17 residues. Trimming cost V 5 bases and J 4 bases; bases outside gene matches: 14. The CDR3 loop reads CASSAGTAQKGYNEQFF. In DNA form, the CDR3 reads TGTGCCAGTAGTGCTGGGACAGCTCAGAAAGGGTACAATGAGCAGTTCTTC.

The V and J genes are TRBV7-9 and TRBJ2-1; D may be TRBD2 (5 bases). The CDR3 spans 13 residues. V dropped 4 bases and J dropped 3 bases, with 7 bases sitting between them. CDR1 and CDR2 from the germline V gene are SEHNR and FQNEAQ (reference sequence). The DNA for the CDR3 is TGTGCCAGCAGCTCCGGGGACTACAATGAGCAGTTCTTC. The encoded protein is CASSSGDYNEQFF.

The gene calls are TRBV11-1 and TRBJ2-7; TRBD1 agrees at 7 bases. V was pared by 0 bases and J by 5 bases, with 7 bases of the junction left unmatched. The CDR3 covers 15 residues. CDR1 and CDR2 from the germline V gene are SGHAT and FQDESV (reference sequence). CDR3 DNA: TGTGCCAGCAGCTTAGCAGGGGGCGCTTGGGACGAGCAGTACTTC. Translation: CASSLAGGAWDEQYF. The entire variable domain, with the rest obtained from reference TRBV11-1 and TRBJ2-7, is as follows: EAEVAQSPRYKITEKSQAVAFWCDPISGHATLYWYRQILGQGPELLVQFQDESVVDDSQLPKDRFSAERLKGVDSTLKIQPAELGDSAMYLCASSLAGGAWDEQYFGPGTRLTVT.

The rearrangement links TRBV6-4 to TRBJ2-5; D gene ambiguous. This CDR3 contains 11 residues. CDR1 is MRHNA and CDR2 is SNTAGT in the germline V gene. With 2 bases removed from V and 7 bases from J, the gap between germline ends came to 5 bases. CDR3 residues: CASSDLGTQYF. The CDR3, as DNA: TGTGCCAGCAGTGACCTAGGGACCCAGTACTTC.

The gene calls are TRBV2 and TRBJ2-2, with 10 bases identical to TRBD2. V dropped 6 bases and J dropped 5; count of bases not matched to a gene: 9. Germline V gene lookup returns CDR1 SNHLY and CDR2 FYNNEI. This CDR3 has 16 residues. DNA for the CDR3: TGTGCCAGCAGGAAACTAGCGGGGAGGGTTACCGGGGAGCTGTTTTTT. Amino acids: CASRKLAGRVTGELFF. The entire variable domain, with the rest obtained from reference TRBV2 and TRBJ2-2, is as follows: EPEVTQTPSHQVTQMGQEVILRCVPISNHLYFYWYRQILGQKVEFLVSFYNNEISEKSEIFDDQFSVERPDGSNFTLKIRSTKLEDSAMYFCASRKLAGRVTGELFFGEGSRLTVL.

The rearrangement joins TRBV11-2 to TRBJ2-7; tentative D call: TRBD1 (6 bases). The CDR3 runs 13 residues. V was pared by 4 bases and J by 5 bases, with 12 bases between. Germline V gene sequence: CDR1 SGHAT, CDR2 FQNNGV. CDR3 amino acids: CASSSTHRDEQYF. The CDR3 DNA sequence: TGTGCCAGCAGCTCGACCCACAGGGACGAGCAGTACTTC.

This chain uses TRBV29-1 with TRBJ1-1; D gene uncertain. The germline V gene encodes CDR1 SQVTM and CDR2 ANQGSEA. Trimming took off 3 bases at V and 4 bases at J, with 15 bases between the two ends. The CDR3 totals 14 residues. The CDR3 nucleotides are TGCAGCGTTGATCCGGCCCAGGCGGGCACTGAAGCTTTCTTT. Translated, it gives CSVDPAQAGTEAFF. The whole variable domain, filled in from reference TRBV29-1 and TRBJ1-1, reads SAVISQKPSRDICQRGTSLTIQCQVDSQVTMMFWYRQQPGQSLTLIATANQGSEATYESGFVIDKFPISRPNLTFSTLTVSNMSPEDSSIYLCSVDPAQAGTEAFFGQGTRLTVV.